The clone carrying this T cell receptor (beta chain) appeared a single time. The antigen remains unidentified. The CDR3 length is 16 residues. The trim removed 3 bases at V and 0 bases at J, leaving 7 bases unmatched. Germline V lookup: CDR1 LNHDA, CDR2 SQIVND (reference sequence). The sample originates from a study of yellow fever vaccine responses in identical twins. Study-level results: Twins reportedly showed a vaccine T cell response that seemed partly convergent and partly personalized.

In TCRdb, the RT-PCR reads were re-called with MiXCR into one record per CDR3 protein. The sample yields approximately 6,900 distinct CDR3 sequences, roughly 89% seen once. The sequencing used T cells from blood (PBMCs), unsorted or a sorted subset (not recorded which), collected before or after yellow fever vaccination (not recorded which). The gene calls are TRBV19 and TRBJ1-1; 7 nucleotides match TRBD1. The receptor's source is a woman between 18 and 30 years old who received the yellow fever vaccine. DNA for the CDR3: TGTGCCAGTAGTATTCGGGAAGGGGGCATGAACACTGAAGCTTTCTTT. Translating gives CASSIREGGMNTEAFF.